Below are 5 T cell receptor beta chains sequenced from a single sample in a study of T cell changes during pregnancy in multiple sclerosis (dated by TCRdb to about 2019). The protocol used for the library was the immunoSEQ multiplex PCR assay. TCRdb obtained this table from immuneACCESS and retained in-frame rearrangements with V and J assigned. These tables miss some clones; where compared with another copy, unresolved V genes account for less than half of the shortfall, and the remainder is unexplained. Present in this sample are 55,000 to 70,000 clones, about nine tenths of which were seen just once. The ten largest clones add up to 0.29% of the sample. The material sequenced was CD4+ T cells from peripheral blood mononuclear cells, taken after pregnancy. These receptors originate from a female donor with multiple sclerosis, enrolled in a pregnancy study.

The chain has TRBV10-1 and TRBJ2-7; 8 positions agree with TRBD2. The CDR3 runs to 14 residues. Trimming took 2 bases from V and 4 from J; bases not matched to a gene: 4. Germline V gene lookup returns CDR1 WNHNN and CDR2 SYGVQD (reference sequence). CDR3 nucleotide sequence: TGCGCCAGCAGTGAGGGGCTAGCGGGTTACGAGCAGTACTTC. The encoded protein is CASSEGLAGYEQYF.

The genes are TRBV5-1 and TRBJ2-7; TRBD1 matches at 8 bases. The CDR3 has 15 residues. V trimming: 4 bases; J trimming: 2 bases; junction bases outside the gene matches: 8. The germline V gene has CDR1 SGHRS and CDR2 YFSETQ. The CDR3 is CASSQPGTGPYEQYF. CDR3 sequence (DNA): TGCGCCAGCAGCCAGCCTGGGACAGGCCCCTACGAGCAGTACTTC.

The gene calls are TRBV2 and TRBJ2-3, with TRBD2 identical over 7 bases. This CDR3 is built from 15 residues. Trimming cost V 11 bases and J 1 base; bases outside gene matches: 12. The germline CDR1 and CDR2 sequences are SNHLY and FYNNEI. CDR3 nucleotide sequence: TGTGCCCCTGAGCGAGGCCTAGCGGGCACAGATACGCAGTATTTT. Amino acids: CAPERGLAGTDTQYF.

This sequence joins TRBV29-1 and TRBJ1-4, with 9 bases aligning to TRBD1. V lost 5 bases, J lost 8 bases, and 6 bases stayed unmatched. Germline CDR1 reads SQVTM; CDR2 reads ANQGSEA. The length of the CDR3 is 13 residues. The CDR3: CSVKGQGIEKLFF. The CDR3, as DNA: TGCAGCGTTAAGGGACAGGGAATCGAAAAACTGTTTTTT.

This chain links TRBV6-5 with TRBJ2-1; 8 nucleotides agree with TRBD1. V shed 5 bases, J shed 5 bases, and the junction held 5 bases outside the gene matches. CDR3 length equals 14 residues. Germline CDR1 and CDR2: MNHEY and SVGAGI. The CDR3: CASSIGQGHNEQFF. CDR3 in DNA: TGTGCCAGCAGTATAGGACAGGGACACAATGAGCAGTTCTTC.